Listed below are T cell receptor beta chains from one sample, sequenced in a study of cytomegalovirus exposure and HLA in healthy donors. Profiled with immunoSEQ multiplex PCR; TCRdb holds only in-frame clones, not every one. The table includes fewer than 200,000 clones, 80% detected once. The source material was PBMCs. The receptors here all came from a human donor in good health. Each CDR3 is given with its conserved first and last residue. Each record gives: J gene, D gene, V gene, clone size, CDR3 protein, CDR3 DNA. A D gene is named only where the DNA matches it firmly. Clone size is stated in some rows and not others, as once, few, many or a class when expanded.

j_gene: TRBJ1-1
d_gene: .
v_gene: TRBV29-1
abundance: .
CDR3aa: CSVYRLLGEAFF
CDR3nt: TGCAGCGTTTATCGACTGTTAGGTGAAGCTTTCTTT

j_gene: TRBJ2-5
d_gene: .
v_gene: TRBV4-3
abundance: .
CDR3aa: CASSIARWETQYF
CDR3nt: TGCGCCAGCAGTATAGCAAGGTGGGAGACCCAGTACTTC

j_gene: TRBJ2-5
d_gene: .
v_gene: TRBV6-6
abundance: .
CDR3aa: CASRWRAEETQYF
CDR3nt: TGTGCCAGCAGATGGAGGGCCGAGGAGACCCAGTACTTC

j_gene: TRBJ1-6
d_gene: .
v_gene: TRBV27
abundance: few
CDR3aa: CASFLARGSPLHF
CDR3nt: TGTGCCAGCTTTCTCGCCCGGGGGTCACCCCTCCACTTT

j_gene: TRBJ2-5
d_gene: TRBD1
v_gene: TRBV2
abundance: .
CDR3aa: CASRSQGARGETQYF
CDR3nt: TGTGCCAGCAGATCCCAGGGGGCTAGGGGGGAGACCCAGTACTTC

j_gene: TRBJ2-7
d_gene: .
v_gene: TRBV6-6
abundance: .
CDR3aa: CASSPGPSYEQYF
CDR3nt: TGTGCCAGCAGCCCTGGCCCCTCCTACGAGCAGTACTTC

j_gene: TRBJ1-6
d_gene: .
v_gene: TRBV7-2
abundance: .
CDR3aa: CASSLLTGHGDSPLHF
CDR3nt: TGTGCCAGCAGCTTACTCACGGGACACGGGGATTCACCCCTCCACTTT

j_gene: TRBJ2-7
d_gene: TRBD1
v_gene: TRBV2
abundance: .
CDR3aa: CASRDRHASYEQYF
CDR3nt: TGTGCCAGCAGGGACAGGCACGCTAGTTACGAGCAGTACTTC

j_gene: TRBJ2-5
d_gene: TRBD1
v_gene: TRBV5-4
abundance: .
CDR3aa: CASSRKREGQGERETQYF
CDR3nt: TGTGCCAGCAGCAGGAAAAGGGAAGGACAGGGGGAGCGAGAGACCCAGTACTTC

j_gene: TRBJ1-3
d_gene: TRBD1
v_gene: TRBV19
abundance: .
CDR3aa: CASSHRDRFSGNTIYF
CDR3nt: TGTGCCAGTAGTCATCGGGACAGGTTCTCTGGAAACACCATATATTTT

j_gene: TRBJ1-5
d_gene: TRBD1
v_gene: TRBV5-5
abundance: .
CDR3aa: CASSLDRVNQPQHF
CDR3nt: TGTGCCAGCAGTTTGGACAGGGTCAATCAGCCCCAGCATTTT

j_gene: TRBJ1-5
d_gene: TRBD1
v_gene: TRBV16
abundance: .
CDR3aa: CASSRGQGSNQPQHF
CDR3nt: TGTGCCAGCAGCCGGGGACAGGGCAGCAATCAGCCCCAGCATTTT

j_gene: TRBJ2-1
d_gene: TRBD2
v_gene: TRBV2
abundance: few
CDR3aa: CASSRLAGGVNEQFF
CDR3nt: TGTGCCAGCAGTAGACTAGCGGGGGGTGTAAATGAGCAGTTCTTC

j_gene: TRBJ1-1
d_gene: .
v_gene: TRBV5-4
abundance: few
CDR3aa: CASSLENPGYTEAFF
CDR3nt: TGTGCCAGCAGCTTGGAGAATCCGGGTTACACTGAAGCTTTCTTT

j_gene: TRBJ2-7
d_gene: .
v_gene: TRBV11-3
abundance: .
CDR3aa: CASTSWGLEYEQYF
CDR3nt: TGTGCCAGCACCTCCTGGGGCCTAGAATACGAGCAGTACTTC

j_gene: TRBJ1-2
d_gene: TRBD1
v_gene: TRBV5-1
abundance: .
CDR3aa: CASSAGTGDYGYTF
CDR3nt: TGCGCCAGCTCAGCCGGGACAGGGGACTATGGCTACACCTTC

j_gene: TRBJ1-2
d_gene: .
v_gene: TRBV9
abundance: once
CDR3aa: CASSVVAGTNYGYTF
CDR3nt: TGTGCCAGCAGCGTAGTGGCAGGGACTAACTATGGCTACACCTTC

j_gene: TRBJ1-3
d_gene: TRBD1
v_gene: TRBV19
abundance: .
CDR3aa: CASSIPRGNTIYF
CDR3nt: TGTGCCAGTAGTATCCCCAGGGGGAACACCATATATTTT

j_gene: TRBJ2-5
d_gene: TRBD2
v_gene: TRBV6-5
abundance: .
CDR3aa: CASSSGLAGGVRTQYF
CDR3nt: TGTGCCAGCAGTTCAGGACTAGCGGGGGGAGTAAGGACCCAGTACTTC

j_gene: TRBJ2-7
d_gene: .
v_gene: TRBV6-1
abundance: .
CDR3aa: CASRITGITPYEQYF
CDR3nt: TGTGCCAGCAGGATTACAGGGATCACCCCCTACGAGCAGTACTTC

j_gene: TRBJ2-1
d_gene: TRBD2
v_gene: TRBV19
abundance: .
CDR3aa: CASISGTSPRHEQFF
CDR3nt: TGTGCCAGTATTTCCGGGACTAGCCCCCGCCATGAGCAGTTCTTC

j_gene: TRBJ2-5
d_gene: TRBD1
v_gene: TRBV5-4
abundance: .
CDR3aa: CASSSHRGETQYF
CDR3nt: TGTGCCAGCAGCTCCCACAGGGGTGAGACCCAGTACTTC

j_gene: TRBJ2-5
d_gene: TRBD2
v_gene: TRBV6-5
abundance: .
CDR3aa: CASSYWFGTRHGTQYF
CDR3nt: TGTGCCAGCAGTTACTGGTTTGGGACTAGACATGGGACCCAGTACTTC